These 19 T cell receptor beta chains share one sample of origin, sequenced in a study of shared clonotypes between healthy human individuals. Repertoires were generated with immunoSEQ multiplex PCR, while TCRdb's copy carries only in-frame clones and drops some. The sample contains some 1.1 million clones, approximately 80% of which appear only once. The source material was memory CD4+ T cells from PBMCs. This sample's subset: CD45RA-negative fraction. The receptors come from a man between 18 and 29 years old in good health. Some clones in this sample may be carry-over from other donors' samples.

The chain carries TRBV14 and TRBJ1-2; D gene uncertain. The V end lost 2 bases, the J end lost 2 bases, and 6 bases lay between the germline ends. CDR1 is SGHDN, CDR2 FVKESK, per germline. This CDR3 has 13 amino acids. The CDR3 nucleotides read TGTGCCAGCAGCCAACAGAGGAACTATGGCTACACCTTC. This gives the protein CASSQQRNYGYTF.

The rearrangement joins TRBV7-3 to TRBJ2-7; D is ambiguous. V was shortened by 5 bases and J by 1 base, with 9 bases between the two germline ends. This CDR3 has 13 amino acids. Germline V lookup: CDR1 SGHTA, CDR2 FQGTGA. CDR3: CASSNGPSYEQYF. DNA for the CDR3: TGTGCCAGCAGCAACGGGCCTTCCTACGAGCAGTACTTC.

V is TRBV5-1 and J is TRBJ2-1, with TRBD2 matching over 8 bases. The CDR3 is 14 residues long. The germline gives CDR1 SGHRS, CDR2 YFSETQ. The V segment lost 9 bases and the J segment 8 bases; nucleotides outside the gene matches: 13. The CDR3 sequence: CATRIHSGTHEQFF. The CDR3 DNA is TGCGCCACTCGAATCCATAGCGGGACCCATGAGCAGTTCTTC.

The chain has TRBV15 and TRBJ2-7; 7 bases map to TRBD1. Trimming removed 6 bases from V and 7 bases from J; junction bases left unmatched: 6. The V gene's germline CDR1 is LNHNV and CDR2 YYDKDF (reference sequence). CDR3 length equals 12 residues. The CDR3 here is CATSTMGQEQYF. The DNA for the CDR3 is TGTGCCACCAGTACTATGGGACAGGAGCAGTACTTC.

The rearrangement joins TRBV6-6 to TRBJ2-7; 10 nucleotides agree with TRBD2. Trimming cost V 4 bases and J 0 bases; bases outside gene matches: 6. Germline lookup yields CDR1 MNHNY and CDR2 SVGAGI (reference sequence). This CDR3 region has 16 residues. CDR3 in amino acids: CASSSGLADFSYEQYF. For the CDR3, the DNA is TGTGCCAGCAGTTCCGGACTAGCGGACTTCTCCTACGAGCAGTACTTC.

This rearrangement joins TRBV7-8 to TRBJ2-2, with TRBD2 identical over 13 bases. CDR1 is SGHVS and CDR2 is FQNEAQ in the germline V gene. This CDR3 is 17 amino acids long. After removal of 5 bases from V and 4 bases from J, the junction contained 7 bases not matched to a gene. The CDR3 loop is CASSPGLAGFRTGELFF. The CDR3 DNA follows: TGTGCCAGCAGCCCGGGACTAGCGGGATTTCGCACCGGGGAGCTGTTTTTT.

The V and J genes are TRBV27 and TRBJ1-2; D remains unclear. The length of the CDR3 is 14 residues. CDR1 is MNHEY, CDR2 SMNVEV, per germline (reference sequence). V was cut by 4 bases and J by 8 bases, with 17 bases left in between. CDR3 DNA sequence: TGTGCCAGCAGTTGGAAATACGGTGCTGGAGGCTACACCTTC. Its protein is CASSWKYGAGGYTF.

The chain employs TRBV19 and TRBJ2-1; a possible D gene is TRBD1 (7 bases). The CDR3 is 15 residues long. CDR1 LNHDA and CDR2 SQIVND come from the germline V gene (reference sequence). With 5 bases removed from V and 3 bases from J, the gap between germline ends came to 14 bases. This CDR3 is CASSWGDRVYNEQFF. In DNA form, the CDR3 reads TGTGCCAGTAGTTGGGGGGACAGAGTCTACAATGAGCAGTTCTTC.

In DNA, the CDR3 is TGTGCCAGCAGTGCCATTTGGGATACGCAGTATTTT. Its translation: CASSAIWDTQYF. The chain employs TRBV6-1 and TRBJ2-3; D remains ambiguous. The CDR3 is made up of 12 amino acids. Germline V gene data show CDR1 as MNHNS and CDR2 as SASEGT. The V end lost 4 bases, the J end lost 6 bases, and 8 bases lay between the germline ends.

For the CDR3, the DNA is TGTGCCAGCTTTATCCCTCGAGCCCACGGGGCGCGGGACGCGGTGAGGGAGCAGTTCTTC. Encoded protein: CASFIPRAHGARDAVREQFF. This chain links TRBV21-1 with TRBJ2-1; whether TRBD2, the table's D call, matches the DNA was not checked. TRBV21-1 is shown as a pseudogene. CDR3 length: 20 residues.

Turning to this clone: Different DNA sequences within this sample yield the same CDR3. For the CDR3, the DNA is TGTGCCAGCAGTTTGACAGGGGTGAACACTGAAGCTTTCTTT. Protein: CASSLTGVNTEAFF. The chain carries TRBV7-3 and TRBJ1-1; 8 bases align to TRBD1. In germline, CDR1 is SGHTA, CDR2 FQGTGA. V dropped 6 bases and J dropped 0; count of bases not matched to a gene: 3. This CDR3 is built from 14 residues.

With respect to this clone: One junction end does not reproduce the germline sequence, and a read error may be involved. This chain connects TRBV5-6 to TRBJ1-1; D unresolved. CDR1 SGHDT and CDR2 YYEEEE come from the germline V gene. The CDR3 extends over 13 amino acids. The CDR3, as DNA: TGTGCCAGCAACTTGGTGAGGAACACTGAAGCTTTCTTT. Protein: CASNLVRNTEAFF.

The V call is TRBV7-2, the J call TRBJ1-1; a weak D match, TRBD1 (6 bases). CDR3 length: 16 amino acids. The germline V gene encodes CDR1 SGHTA and CDR2 FQGNSA. The V and J ends lost 1 base and 0 bases respectively, with 12 bases between them. The CDR3: CASSLGTGAMNTEAFF. The CDR3 region has the DNA TGTGCCAGCAGCTTAGGGACGGGGGCCATGAACACTGAAGCTTTCTTT.

The chain employs TRBV2 and TRBJ1-4, with 7 bases matching TRBD1. CDR3 length equals 15 residues. With V trimmed by 2 bases and J by 7 bases, 7 bases remained unmatched. From germline, CDR1 is SNHLY and CDR2 FYNNEI. The CDR3 sequence is CASSERGRDFEKLFF. The CDR3 bases are TGTGCCAGCAGTGAAAGGGGGCGCGATTTTGAAAAACTGTTTTTT.

This clone has a count of ten or more. The chain uses TRBV28 and TRBJ1-2; TRBD1 might be the D (5 bases). CDR1 MDHEN and CDR2 SYDVKM come from the germline V gene. The CDR3 runs 13 residues. The V end lost 10 bases, the J end lost 7 bases, and 19 bases lay between the germline ends. The CDR3 sequence is CANSPGPRLGYTF. The CDR3 DNA is TGTGCCAACTCACCGGGACCGAGGCTTGGCTACACCTTC.

This sequence joins TRBV30 and TRBJ1-1, with 8 bases aligning to TRBD1. Per the germline V gene, CDR1 is GTSNPN and CDR2 is SVGIG (reference sequence). Trimming at V came to 0 bases and at J to 6 bases, leaving 9 bases not matched to a gene. This CDR3 spans 15 amino acids. CDR3 coding DNA: TGTGCCTGGAGTGTCCCGGACAGGGTGAGGGCTGAAGCTTTCTTT. Encoded protein: CAWSVPDRVRAEAFF.

This sequence joins TRBV4-1 and TRBJ2-7; no definite D call. The CDR3 loop spans 13 amino acids. CDR1 is MGHRA and CDR2 is YSYEKL in the germline V gene. The germline V and J ends were trimmed by 2 bases and 3 bases, with 8 bases remaining between them. CDR3 protein: CASSQIGRYEQYF. For the CDR3, the DNA is TGCGCCAGCAGCCAAATTGGGCGCTACGAGCAGTACTTC.

The chain links TRBV5-8 to TRBJ2-2; maybe TRBD1 (5 bases). This CDR3 has 13 residues. Germline CDR1 SGHTS, CDR2 YDEGEE. The germline V and J ends were trimmed by 0 bases and 6 bases, with 6 bases remaining between them. CDR3 nucleotide sequence: TGTGCCAGCAGCTTGGTCAGGGCCGGGGAGCTGTTTTTT. Translated: CASSLVRAGELFF.

The rearrangement joins TRBV18 to TRBJ2-7; 11 bases align to TRBD2. The CDR3 is 19 residues long. V shed 3 bases, J shed 2 bases, and the junction held 15 bases outside the gene matches. Germline CDR1 reads KGHSH; CDR2 reads LQKENI. In DNA, the CDR3 is TGTGCCAGCTCACCTACGCAAGGGACTAGCGGACTGCAAGCCTACGAGCAGTACTTC. Amino acids: CASSPTQGTSGLQAYEQYF. The full variable domain, rest sourced from reference TRBV18 and TRBJ2-7, is NAGVMQNPRHLVRRRGQEARLRCSPMKGHSHVYWYRQLPEEGLKFMVYLQKENIIDESGMPKERFSAEFPKEGPSILRIQQVVRGDSAAYFCASSPTQGTSGLQAYEQYFGPGTRLTVT.